The 25 T cell receptor beta chains reported below all come from one sample, sequenced in a study of STAT5B mutations in CD4+ large granular lymphocyte leukemia. Only in-frame clones appear in the TCRdb table, and some are missing; sequencing was by immunoSEQ multiplex PCR. The sample yields a few thousand clones, about four fifths seen once. Source material: PBMCs. Receptors were obtained from a woman aged 70-85 years with CD4+ T-cell large granular lymphocyte leukemia.

V and J are TRBV7-7 and TRBJ2-5; the match to TRBD2 covers 13 bases. This CDR3 region has 16 residues. V was clipped by 5 bases and J by 7 bases; unmatched bases: 10. Germline values: CDR1 SSHAT, CDR2 FNYEAQ (reference sequence). CDR3 in amino acids: CASSQGLAGALVTQYF. The DNA for the CDR3 is TGTGCCAGCAGCCAAGGACTAGCGGGGGCCTTAGTGACCCAGTACTTC. Together with reference TRBV7-7 and TRBJ2-5, the CDR3 gives the full variable domain: GAGVSQSPRYKVTKRGQDVTLRCDPISSHATLYWYQQALGQGPEFLTYFNYEAQPDKSGLPSDRFSAERPEGSISTLTIQRTEQRDSAMYRCASSQGLAGALVTQYFGPGTRLLVL.

The V gene is TRBV5-1, the J gene TRBJ2-7; D perhaps matches TRBD2 (6 bases). V was clipped by 0 bases and J by 1 base, with 11 bases between them. The V gene's germline CDR1 is SGHRS and CDR2 YFSETQ. This CDR3 is built from 15 residues. Here the CDR3 DNA reads TGCGCCAGCAGCTTGGGTCGGGACTCATCCTACGAGCAGTACTTC. Translating it yields CASSLGRDSSYEQYF.

The gene calls are TRBV4-1 and TRBJ2-5; 9 bases are shared with TRBD1. There are 17 residues in the CDR3. In germline, CDR1 is MGHRA, CDR2 YSYEKL. V lost 0 bases and J lost 4; bases outside the gene matches: 9. This CDR3 reads CASSQEYGTGLRETQYF. The CDR3 bases are TGCGCCAGCAGCCAAGAGTACGGGACAGGGTTACGAGAGACCCAGTACTTC.

The CDR3: CASSPAMNTEAFF. CDR3 DNA sequence: TGTGCCAGCAGCCCCGCCATGAACACTGAAGCTTTCTTT. V is TRBV7-3 and J is TRBJ1-1; no clear D gene. Trimming cost V 5 bases and J 0 bases, with 7 bases left between them. Looked up from germline, CDR1 is SGHTA and CDR2 is FQGTGA. The CDR3 totals 13 residues.

This clone is categorized as medium-sized. J is TRBJ1-1 and V is TRBV2, with 10 bases aligning to TRBD1. The germline CDR1 and CDR2 sequences are SNHLY and FYNNEI. CDR3 length: 15 amino acids. Trimming took 6 bases from V and 0 from J; bases not matched to a gene: 4. CDR3 protein: CASSAGQGMNTEAFF. For the CDR3, the DNA is TGTGCCAGCAGCGCGGGACAGGGGATGAACACTGAAGCTTTCTTT.

This rearrangement joins TRBV2 to TRBJ2-7; D is possibly TRBD1 (5 bases). Trimming removed 3 bases from V and 0 bases from J, with 9 bases in between. CDR1 is SNHLY and CDR2 is FYNNEI in the germline V gene. This CDR3 is 14 amino acids long. CDR3 residues: CASSDGQGSYEQYF. CDR3 coding DNA: TGTGCCAGCAGTGATGGGCAGGGCTCCTACGAGCAGTACTTC.

In its sample, this clone ranks as medium-sized. The CDR3 sequence is CASSDRGSTDTQYF. In nucleotides, the CDR3 is TGTGCCAGCAGCGACAGGGGGAGCACAGATACGCAGTATTTT. The V and J genes are TRBV7-9 and TRBJ2-3; 9 nucleotides align to TRBD1. From germline, CDR1 is SEHNR and CDR2 FQNEAQ (reference sequence). V lost 5 bases, J lost 0 bases, and 0 bases stayed unmatched. The CDR3 loop spans 14 amino acids.

The chain joins TRBV7-2 to TRBJ2-3; D is possibly TRBD2 (6 bases). The CDR3 totals 14 residues. The V gene lost 1 base and the J gene lost 10 bases, with 15 bases spanning the gap. From germline, CDR1 is SGHTA and CDR2 FQGNSA. DNA for the CDR3: TGTGCCAGCAGCTTAGATAGTAGCGGACGAGCGCAGTATTTT. Residues: CASSLDSSGRAQYF.

This chain joins TRBV11-2 and TRBJ1-2; possible D gene TRBD1, 5 bases. V was trimmed by 4 bases and J by 3 bases, leaving 21 bases between them. Germline V gene data show CDR1 as SGHAT and CDR2 as FQNNGV. The CDR3 has 17 amino acids. CDR3 DNA: TGTGCCAGCAGCTACCCGGTGAGACAGTCCTCTGACTATGGCTACACCTTC. Its protein is CASSYPVRQSSDYGYTF.

The genes are TRBV6-5 and TRBJ2-1; possible D gene TRBD1, 5 bases. The CDR3 is 16 amino acids. The germline gives CDR1 MNHEY, CDR2 SVGAGI. V shed 0 bases and J shed 9 bases, with 18 bases lying between them. CDR3 bases: TGTGCCAGCAGTTACTCTATCACCGGACAATTGGGTGAGCAGTTCTTC. It translates to CASSYSITGQLGEQFF.

The chain couples TRBV10-3 to TRBJ1-5; D is possibly TRBD1 (6 bases). There are 15 residues in the CDR3. In germline, CDR1 is ENHRY, CDR2 SYGVKD. The germline V and J ends were trimmed by 4 bases and 3 bases, with 13 bases remaining between them. The CDR3 DNA reads TGTGCCATCAGTGTAGAAGGGGGACCCAATCAGCCCCAGCATTTT. Its protein is CAISVEGGPNQPQHF.

This clone was seen a handful of times. The V and J genes are TRBV30 and TRBJ1-2; D not resolved. Germline-derived CDR1 and CDR2 are GTSNPN and SVGIG (reference sequence). Deletions cut 4 bases from V and 4 bases from J, with 13 bases between. This CDR3 is built from 13 residues. The CDR3 here is CAWTEGTAYGYTF. The CDR3 region has the DNA TGTGCCTGGACCGAGGGAACAGCCTATGGCTACACCTTC.

V is TRBV7-9 and J is TRBJ2-3, with 13 positions matching TRBD2. Trimming removed 5 bases from V and 0 bases from J; junction bases left unmatched: 2. This CDR3 region has 16 residues. Germline CDR1 and CDR2: SEHNR and FQNEAQ (reference sequence). This chain's CDR3 is CASSLGLAGSTDTQYF. The CDR3, as DNA: TGTGCCAGCAGCCTGGGACTAGCGGGGAGCACAGATACGCAGTATTTT.

V gene TRBV19 combines with J gene TRBJ2-7; D perhaps matches TRBD2 (6 bases). Deletions cut 6 bases from V and 0 bases from J, with 15 bases between. Germline V gene data show CDR1 as LNHDA and CDR2 as SQIVND (reference sequence). CDR3 length equals 15 residues. The CDR3 loop is CASRPTSGDSYEQYF. As DNA, the CDR3 is TGTGCCAGTAGACCTACCTCGGGGGACTCCTACGAGCAGTACTTC.

The table lists this clone with a few counts. The V call is TRBV6-1, the J call TRBJ1-6, with a possible D match to TRBD1 (5 bases). CDR1 is MNHNS and CDR2 is SASEGT in the germline V gene. V was pared by 8 bases and J by 5 bases, with 7 bases between. CDR3 length: 12 residues. The CDR3 nucleotides read TGTGCCAGCCGGGGGGATAATTCACCCCTCCACTTT. It yields the protein CASRGDNSPLHF.

This chain links TRBV28 with TRBJ2-7; a possible D gene is TRBD1 (6 bases). The CDR3 is 12 residues long. V was trimmed by 11 bases and J by 7 bases, leaving 18 bases between them. Germline V gives CDR1 MDHEN, CDR2 SYDVKM. CDR3 in DNA: TGTGCCCACCAGGGACACTCCCTTGAGCAGTACTTC. Protein product: CAHQGHSLEQYF.

The chain combines TRBV7-9 with TRBJ1-1; D unclear. CDR1 and CDR2 (germline): SEHNR, FQNEAQ (reference sequence). The V end was cut by 6 bases, the J end by 1 base, with 9 bases between. The CDR3 has 13 residues. The CDR3 protein is CASSNPGNTEAFF. The CDR3 nucleotides read TGTGCCAGCAGTAACCCGGGGAACACTGAAGCTTTCTTT.

The genes are TRBV9 and TRBJ2-1; 15 nucleotides align to TRBD2. The CDR3 contains 16 residues. V gave up 0 bases and J gave up 15 bases; unmatched junction bases: 10. CDR1 SGDLS and CDR2 YYNGEE come from the germline V gene. This CDR3 reads CASSVGGTSGRYGRFF. The CDR3 coding sequence is TGTGCCAGCAGCGTAGGTGGGACTAGCGGGAGGTACGGTCGGTTCTTC.

V usage is TRBV5-6 and J usage is TRBJ2-5; 9 bases agree with TRBD1. J was trimmed by 3 bases and V by 3 bases; bases with no gene match: 0. Germline V lookup: CDR1 SGHDT, CDR2 YYEEEE. The CDR3 is 13 amino acids. The CDR3 DNA sequence: TGTGCCAGCAGCTGGACAGGGGAAGAGACCCAGTACTTC. Translated, it gives CASSWTGEETQYF. Full variable domain (outside the CDR3, taken from reference TRBV5-6 and TRBJ2-5): DAGVTQSPTHLIKTRGQQVTLRCSPKSGHDTVSWYQQALGQGPQFIFQYYEEEERQRGNFPDRFSGHQFPNYSSELNVNALLLGDSALYLCASSWTGEETQYFGPGTRLLVL.

V gene TRBV2 combines with J gene TRBJ2-1, with D hard to call. The V end was cut by 6 bases, the J end by 13 bases, with 16 bases between. The germline CDR1 and CDR2 sequences are SNHLY and FYNNEI. This CDR3 is 12 amino acids long. The CDR3 DNA follows: TGTGCCAGCAGCGTACACGGCGGCGAACAGTTCTTC. Protein: CASSVHGGEQFF.

This chain connects TRBV5-4 to TRBJ1-3; no firm D call. Per the germline V gene, CDR1 is SGHNT and CDR2 is YYREEE (reference sequence). Trimming pared 4 bases from V and 0 bases from J, leaving 11 bases between. This CDR3 contains 15 residues. CDR3 sequence (DNA): TGTGCCAGCAGCCTAGGTGGGGTCTCTGGAAACACCATATATTTT. Translating it yields CASSLGGVSGNTIYF.

There are a few counts of this clone. The rearrangement links TRBV19 to TRBJ1-1; D is perhaps TRBD1 (5 bases). V shed 5 bases and J shed 7 bases, with 20 bases lying between them. Per germline, CDR1 LNHDA and CDR2 SQIVND (reference sequence). The CDR3 is made up of 15 amino acids. The CDR3 bases are TGTGCCAGTAGTGAACGGGCCTCCAGTGACAGTGAAGCTTTCTTT. This sequence encodes CASSERASSDSEAFF.

The V call is TRBV7-3, the J call TRBJ2-2; 9 nucleotides match TRBD2. Trimming took 1 base from V and 2 from J; bases not matched to a gene: 2. CDR1 and CDR2 (germline): SGHTA, FQGTGA. The CDR3 contains 16 residues. CDR3 nucleotides: TGTGCCAGCAGCTTAAGAGCGGGAGGTAACACCGGGGAGCTGTTTTTT. It translates to CASSLRAGGNTGELFF.

This rearrangement joins TRBV5-1 to TRBJ2-2, with a weak D call TRBD2 (6 bases). Per the germline V gene, CDR1 is SGHRS and CDR2 is YFSETQ. This CDR3 contains 16 residues. V gave up 6 bases and J gave up 7 bases, with 22 bases separating them. CDR3 nucleotide sequence: TGCGCCAGCACCCCCGGGGCGGGGTCTAAGGACGGGGAGCTGTTTTTT. Translated: CASTPGAGSKDGELFF.

Worth noting for this clone: Other DNA sequences in this specimen translate into the identical CDR3. The chain joins TRBV27 to TRBJ1-1, with 10 bases matching TRBD1. In germline, CDR1 is MNHEY, CDR2 SMNVEV (reference sequence). V lost 8 bases and J lost 4; bases outside the gene matches: 1. The CDR3 extends over 12 amino acids. CDR3 loop: CASRTGGTEAFF. The CDR3 nucleotides read TGTGCCAGCCGGACAGGGGGCACTGAAGCTTTCTTT.